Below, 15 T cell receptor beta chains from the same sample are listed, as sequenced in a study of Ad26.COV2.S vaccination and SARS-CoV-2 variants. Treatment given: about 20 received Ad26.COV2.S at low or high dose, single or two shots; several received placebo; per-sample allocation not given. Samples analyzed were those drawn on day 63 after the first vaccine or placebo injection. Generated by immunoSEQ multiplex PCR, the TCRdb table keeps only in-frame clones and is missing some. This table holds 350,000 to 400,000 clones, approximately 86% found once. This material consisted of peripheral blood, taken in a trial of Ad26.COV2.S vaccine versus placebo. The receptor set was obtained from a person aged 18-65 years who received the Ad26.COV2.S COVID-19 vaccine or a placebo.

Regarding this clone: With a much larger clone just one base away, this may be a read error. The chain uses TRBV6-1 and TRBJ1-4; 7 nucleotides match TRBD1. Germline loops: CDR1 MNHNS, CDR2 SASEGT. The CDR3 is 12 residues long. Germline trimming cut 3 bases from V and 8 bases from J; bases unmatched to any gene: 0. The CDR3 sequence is CASSETGEKLFF. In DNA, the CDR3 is TGTGCCAGCAGTGAGACAGGGGAAAAACTGTTTTTT.

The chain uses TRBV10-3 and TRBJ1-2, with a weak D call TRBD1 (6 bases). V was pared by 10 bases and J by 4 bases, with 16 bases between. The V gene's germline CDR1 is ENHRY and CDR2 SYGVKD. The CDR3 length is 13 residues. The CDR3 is CATQSDSSYGYTF. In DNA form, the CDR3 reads TGTGCCACCCAATCGGACAGCTCCTATGGCTACACCTTC.

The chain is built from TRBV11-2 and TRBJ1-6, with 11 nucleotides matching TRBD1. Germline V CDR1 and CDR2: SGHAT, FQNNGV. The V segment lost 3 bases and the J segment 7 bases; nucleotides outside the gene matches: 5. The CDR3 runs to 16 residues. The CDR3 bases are TGTGCCAGCAGCTTCCGGGGACAGGGGGAGAATTCACCCCTCCACTTT. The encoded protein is CASSFRGQGENSPLHF. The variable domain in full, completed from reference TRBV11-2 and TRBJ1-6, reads EAGVAQSPRYKIIEKRQSVAFWCNPISGHATLYWYQQILGQGPKLLIQFQNNGVVDDSQLPKDRFSAERLKGVDSTLKIQPAKLEDSAVYLCASSFRGQGENSPLHFGNGTRLTVT.

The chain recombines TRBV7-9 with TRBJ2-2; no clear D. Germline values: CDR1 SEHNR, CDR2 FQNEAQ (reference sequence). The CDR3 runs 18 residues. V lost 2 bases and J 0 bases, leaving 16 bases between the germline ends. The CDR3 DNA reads TGTGCCAGCAGCTTAACAAACATGAGGCTTTCGAACACCGGGGAGCTGTTTTTT. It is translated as CASSLTNMRLSNTGELFF. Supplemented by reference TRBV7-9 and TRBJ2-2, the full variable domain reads DTGVSQNPRHKITKRGQNVTFRCDPISEHNRLYWYRQTLGQGPEFLTYFQNEAQLEKSRLLSDRFSAERPKGSFSTLEIQRTEQGDSAMYLCASSLTNMRLSNTGELFFGEGSRLTVL.

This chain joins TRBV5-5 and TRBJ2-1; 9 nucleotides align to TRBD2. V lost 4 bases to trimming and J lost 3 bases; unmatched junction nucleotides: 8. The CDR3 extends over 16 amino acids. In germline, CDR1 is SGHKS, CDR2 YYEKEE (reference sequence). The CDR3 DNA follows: TGTGCCAGCAGCAGAACACTAGCGGGTCTCTACAATGAGCAGTTCTTC. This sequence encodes CASSRTLAGLYNEQFF.

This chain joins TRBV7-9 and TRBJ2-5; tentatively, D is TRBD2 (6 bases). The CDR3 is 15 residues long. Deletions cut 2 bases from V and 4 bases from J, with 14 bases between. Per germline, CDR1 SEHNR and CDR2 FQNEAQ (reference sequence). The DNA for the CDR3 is TGTGCCAGCAGCTTATCAAGTGGAGGGGTAGAGACCCAGTACTTC. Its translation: CASSLSSGGVETQYF.

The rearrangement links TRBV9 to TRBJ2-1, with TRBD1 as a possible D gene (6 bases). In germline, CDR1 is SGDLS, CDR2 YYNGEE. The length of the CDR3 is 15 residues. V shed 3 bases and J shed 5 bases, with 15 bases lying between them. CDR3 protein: CASSAVGTLDNEQFF. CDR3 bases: TGTGCCAGCAGCGCGGTCGGGACACTGGACAATGAGCAGTTCTTC.

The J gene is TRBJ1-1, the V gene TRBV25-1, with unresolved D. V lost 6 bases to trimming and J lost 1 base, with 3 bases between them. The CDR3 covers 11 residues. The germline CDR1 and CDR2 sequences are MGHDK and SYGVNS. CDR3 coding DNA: TGTGCCAGCAGAGAGAACACTGAAGCTTTCTTT. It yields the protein CASRENTEAFF.

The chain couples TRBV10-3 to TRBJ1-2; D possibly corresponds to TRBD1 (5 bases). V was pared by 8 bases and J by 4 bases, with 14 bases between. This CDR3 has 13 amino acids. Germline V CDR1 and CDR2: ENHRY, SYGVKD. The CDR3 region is CAIGQSGIYGYTF. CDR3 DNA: TGTGCCATCGGACAATCCGGGATCTATGGCTACACCTTC.

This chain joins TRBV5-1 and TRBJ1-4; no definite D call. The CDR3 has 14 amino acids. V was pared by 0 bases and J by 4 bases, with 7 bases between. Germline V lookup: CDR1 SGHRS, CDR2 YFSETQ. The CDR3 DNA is TGCGCCAGCAGCTTGGACTCGGATAATGAAAAACTGTTTTTT. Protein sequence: CASSLDSDNEKLFF.

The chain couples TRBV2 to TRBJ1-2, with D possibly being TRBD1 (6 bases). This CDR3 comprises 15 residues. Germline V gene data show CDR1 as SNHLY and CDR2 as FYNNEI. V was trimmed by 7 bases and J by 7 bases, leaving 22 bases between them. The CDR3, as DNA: TGTGCCAGCACCATCCGCGGGCAGGGGAGGAGTGGCTACACCTTC. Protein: CASTIRGQGRSGYTF.

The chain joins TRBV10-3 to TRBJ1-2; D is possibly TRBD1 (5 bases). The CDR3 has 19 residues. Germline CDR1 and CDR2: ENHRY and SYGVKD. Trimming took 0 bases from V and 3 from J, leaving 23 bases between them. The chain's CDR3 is CAISESSWIQGILYYGYTF. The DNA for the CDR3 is TGTGCCATCAGTGAGTCGTCCTGGATCCAGGGAATTCTGTACTATGGCTACACCTTC.

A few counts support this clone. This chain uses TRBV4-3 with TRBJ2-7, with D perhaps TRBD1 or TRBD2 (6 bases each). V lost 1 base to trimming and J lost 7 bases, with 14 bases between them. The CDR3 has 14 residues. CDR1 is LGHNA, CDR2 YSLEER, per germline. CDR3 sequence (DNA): TGCGCCAGCAGCCAAGCGATTACAGGGAGGGAGCAGTACTTC. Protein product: CASSQAITGREQYF.

The CDR3 reads CASSPLIREDTQYF. DNA of the CDR3: TGTGCCAGCTCACCTTTAATAAGGGAGGATACGCAGTATTTT. This chain links TRBV18 with TRBJ2-3, with a tentative D call TRBD2 (5 bases). The V end lost 3 bases, the J end lost 6 bases, and 13 bases lay between the germline ends. CDR3 length: 14 amino acids. Germline CDR1 and CDR2: KGHSH and LQKENI.

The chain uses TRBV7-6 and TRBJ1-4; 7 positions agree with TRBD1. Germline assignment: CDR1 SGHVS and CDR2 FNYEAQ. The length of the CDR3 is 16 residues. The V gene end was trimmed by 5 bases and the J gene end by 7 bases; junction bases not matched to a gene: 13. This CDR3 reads CASSPYPGTVGEKLFF. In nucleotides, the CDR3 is TGTGCCAGCAGCCCCTACCCCGGGACAGTAGGTGAAAAACTGTTTTTT.